This is a list of T cell receptor beta chains from one sample in a study of spatial heterogeneity in lung cancer. TCRdb processed the 5' RACE reads anew with MiXCR; each CDR3 protein has one entry. The sample lists 45,000 to 55,000 distinct CDR3 sequences, about 5.8% seen once, with around 10% in the top ten. Here the sequenced sample was PBMCs, taken at surgery. These receptors were collected from a male donor with early-stage non-small cell lung cancer. The CDR3 runs from the conserved cysteine through the conserved F or W. Each record gives: clone size, V gene, J gene, D gene, CDR3 protein, CDR3 DNA. A D gene is named only where the DNA matches it firmly. Size is stated for part of the rows, as once, few or many counts, or as a class when the clone is expanded.

size: few; V: TRBV6-1; J: TRBJ2-5; D: NA; CDR3: CASSGEAGQETQYF; DNA: TGTGCCAGCAGTGGAGAGGCGGGCCAAGAGACCCAGTACTTC
size: many; V: TRBV3-1; J: TRBJ1-1; D: NA; CDR3: CASRINRNTEAFF; DNA: TGTGCCAGCAGGATAAACAGGAACACTGAAGCTTTCTTT
size: many; V: TRBV10-3; J: TRBJ2-7; D: NA; CDR3: CAISEGYEQYF; DNA: TGTGCCATCAGTGAAGGTTACGAGCAGTACTTC
size: many; V: TRBV10-2; J: TRBJ2-3; D: TRBD2; CDR3: CASGTSFGDTQYF; DNA: TGCGCCAGCGGGACTAGCTTCGGAGATACGCAGTATTTT
size: many; V: TRBV7-9; J: TRBJ1-4; D: TRBD1; CDR3: CASRTGTGQEKLFF; DNA: TGTGCCAGCAGAACCGGGACAGGGCAAGAAAAACTGTTTTTT
size: many; V: TRBV30; J: TRBJ1-2; D: NA; CDR3: CAWSVPGDLYGYTF; DNA: TGTGCCTGGAGTGTACCGGGGGACCTCTATGGCTACACCTTC
size: many; V: TRBV7-2; J: TRBJ2-2; D: NA; CDR3: CASSLSRFQAGELFF; DNA: TGTGCCAGCAGCTTATCTCGGTTTCAGGCCGGGGAGCTGTTTTTT
size: NA; V: TRBV6-5; J: TRBJ2-7; D: TRBD2; CDR3: CASRLSGRAYEQYF; DNA: TGTGCCAGCAGACTTAGCGGGCGGGCCTACGAGCAGTACTTC
size: many; V: TRBV20-1; J: TRBJ1-1; D: TRBD1; CDR3: CSAAGDRQNTEAFF; DNA: TGCAGTGCCGCCGGGGACAGACAGAACACTGAAGCTTTCTTT
size: many; V: TRBV7-2; J: TRBJ2-1; D: TRBD2; CDR3: CASSLQRTSGEQFF; DNA: TGTGCCAGCAGCTTACAAAGGACTAGCGGAGAGCAGTTCTTC
size: many; V: TRBV20-1; J: TRBJ1-6; D: NA; CDR3: CSARDSDGTSPLHF; DNA: TGCAGTGCTAGAGATAGCGACGGGACTTCACCCCTCCACTTT
size: few; V: TRBV6-6; J: TRBJ1-2; D: NA; CDR3: CASSGEVGYGYTF; DNA: TGTGCCAGCAGTGGAGAAGTTGGCTATGGCTACACCTTC
size: many; V: TRBV4-2; J: TRBJ1-1; D: NA; CDR3: CASSQDSAMNTEAFF; DNA: TGTGCCAGCAGCCAAGATTCAGCCATGAACACTGAAGCTTTCTTT
size: many; V: TRBV6-1; J: TRBJ2-1; D: NA; CDR3: CASKIGTSSYNEQFF; DNA: TGTGCCAGCAAAATCGGGACGAGCTCCTACAATGAGCAGTTCTTC
size: NA; V: TRBV29-1; J: TRBJ2-7; D: TRBD2; CDR3: CSVRGTSGYEQYF; DNA: TGCAGCGTTCGGGGGACTAGCGGTTACGAGCAGTACTTC
size: NA; V: TRBV29-1; J: TRBJ1-1; D: TRBD1; CDR3: CSVAGRLTGGTEAFF; DNA: TGCAGCGTTGCGGGGAGGTTAACAGGGGGAACTGAAGCTTTCTTT
size: few; V: TRBV3-1; J: TRBJ2-7; D: NA; CDR3: CASSQVHHEQYF; DNA: TGTGCCAGCAGCCAAGTACACCACGAGCAGTACTTC
size: NA; V: TRBV28; J: TRBJ2-1; D: NA; CDR3: CASSPGTDNEQFF; DNA: TGTGCCAGCAGTCCCGGGACGGACAATGAGCAGTTCTTC
size: few; V: TRBV7-6; J: TRBJ2-3; D: TRBD2; CDR3: CASCSQRGITDTQYF; DNA: TGTGCCAGCTGTTCTCAGCGGGGAATCACAGATACGCAGTATTTT
size: many; V: TRBV28; J: TRBJ2-3; D: NA; CDR3: CASSSDTSTDTQYF; DNA: TGTGCCAGCAGTTCAGACACTAGCACAGATACGCAGTATTTT
size: few; V: TRBV25-1; J: TRBJ2-3; D: NA; CDR3: CASSELKGDTQYF; DNA: TGTGCCAGCAGTGAATTGAAGGGAGATACGCAGTATTTT
size: many; V: TRBV5-5; J: TRBJ2-7; D: NA; CDR3: CASSLDIYEQYF; DNA: TGTGCCAGCAGCCTGGACATCTACGAGCAGTACTTC
size: NA; V: TRBV28; J: TRBJ2-2; D: TRBD2; CDR3: CASSSGRDPTGELFF; DNA: TGTGCCAGCAGTTCCGGGAGGGATCCCACCGGGGAGCTGTTTTTT
size: many; V: TRBV21-1; J: TRBJ2-5; D: NA; CDR3: CASSKANRPPPGGETQYF; DNA: TGTGCCAGCAGCAAAGCCAACCGCCCACCTCCGGGGGGAGAGACCCAGTACTTC
size: many; V: TRBV12-3/TRBV12-4; J: TRBJ1-2; D: NA; CDR3: CASSLSASRTYGYTF; DNA: TGTGCCAGCAGTTTATCGGCCAGCAGGACCTATGGCTACACCTTC
size: NA; V: TRBV24-1; J: TRBJ2-3; D: TRBD2; CDR3: CVTSEGGGPIDTQYF; DNA: TGTGTCACCAGTGAAGGCGGGGGGCCCATAGATACGCAGTATTTT
size: many; V: TRBV5-1; J: TRBJ2-3; D: NA; CDR3: CASSLDPGTDTQYF; DNA: TGCGCCAGCAGCTTGGACCCAGGCACAGATACGCAGTATTTT
size: NA; V: TRBV11-3; J: TRBJ2-1; D: NA; CDR3: CASRVSPSAHEQFF; DNA: TGTGCCAGTCGAGTAAGTCCCAGCGCCCATGAGCAGTTCTTC
size: few; V: TRBV5-1; J: TRBJ2-2; D: NA; CDR3: CASSLIPGELFF; DNA: TGCGCCAGCAGCCTAATTCCCGGGGAGCTGTTTTTT
size: many; V: TRBV20-1; J: TRBJ2-7; D: TRBD1; CDR3: CSARVKGTGTDSYEQYF; DNA: TGCAGTGCTAGAGTAAAGGGGACCGGGACAGACTCCTACGAGCAGTACTTC
size: many; V: TRBV20-1; J: TRBJ2-5; D: NA; CDR3: CSAGWRGQETQYF; DNA: TGCAGTGCCGGGTGGCGCGGGCAAGAGACCCAGTACTTC
size: many; V: TRBV7-9; J: TRBJ2-3; D: NA; CDR3: CASSFTASTDTQYF; DNA: TGTGCCAGCAGCTTTACGGCTAGCACAGATACGCAGTATTTT
size: many; V: TRBV6-5; J: TRBJ2-5; D: NA; CDR3: CASSFGEKETQYF; DNA: TGTGCCAGCAGTTTTGGTGAGAAAGAGACCCAGTACTTC
size: few; V: TRBV12-3/TRBV12-4; J: TRBJ2-2; D: TRBD2; CDR3: CASSLAYGLAGRNTGELFF; DNA: TGTGCCAGCAGTTTAGCGTATGGTCTAGCGGGGCGGAACACCGGGGAGCTGTTTTTT
size: many; V: TRBV5-1; J: TRBJ2-1; D: TRBD2; CDR3: CASSYSGSGSYNEQFF; DNA: TGCGCCAGCAGCTACAGCGGTAGCGGGAGCTACAATGAGCAGTTCTTC
size: many; V: TRBV12-3/TRBV12-4; J: TRBJ2-1; D: TRBD1; CDR3: CASSPTGQGLGEQFF; DNA: TGTGCCAGCAGTCCCACCGGACAGGGCTTGGGTGAGCAGTTCTTC
size: many; V: TRBV7-9; J: TRBJ2-7; D: NA; CDR3: CASSFGELILEQYF; DNA: TGTGCCAGCAGCTTTGGGGAACTGATCCTAGAGCAGTACTTC
size: many; V: TRBV5-1; J: TRBJ2-7; D: NA; CDR3: CASRRGDNQIEQYF; DNA: TGCGCCAGCAGGAGGGGAGACAATCAAATCGAGCAGTACTTC
size: NA; V: TRBV4-1; J: TRBJ2-1; D: TRBD2; CDR3: CASSQGRLAGPLSYNEQFF; DNA: TGCGCCAGCAGCCAAGGGAGACTAGCGGGTCCCCTCTCCTACAATGAGCAGTTCTTC
size: many; V: TRBV23-1; J: TRBJ2-2; D: TRBD1; CDR3: CADVPTGPNTGELFF; DNA: TGCGCCGACGTCCCGACAGGGCCGAACACCGGGGAGCTGTTTTTT
size: many; V: TRBV5-6; J: TRBJ2-1; D: NA; CDR3: CASRFGGNEQFF; DNA: TGTGCCAGCAGATTTGGGGGGAATGAGCAGTTCTTC
size: NA; V: TRBV11-3; J: TRBJ1-1; D: NA; CDR3: CAGQQGEDTEAFF; DNA: TGTGCCGGTCAACAAGGGGAGGACACTGAAGCTTTCTTT
size: many; V: TRBV9; J: TRBJ2-3; D: NA; CDR3: CASSEIAGTDTQYF; DNA: TGTGCCAGCAGCGAGATAGCGGGCACAGATACGCAGTATTTT
size: many; V: TRBV28; J: TRBJ2-5; D: TRBD2; CDR3: CASSPLGGGLQETQYF; DNA: TGTGCCAGCAGTCCCCTTGGGGGAGGGTTACAAGAGACCCAGTACTTC
size: many; V: TRBV5-5; J: TRBJ2-7; D: TRBD1; CDR3: CASRTPGQGAEEQYF; DNA: TGTGCCAGCAGGACACCGGGACAGGGGGCCGAGGAGCAGTACTTC
size: NA; V: TRBV20-1; J: TRBJ1-2; D: NA; CDR3: CSARDRAGRGYTF; DNA: TGCAGTGCTAGAGATCGGGCAGGGAGAGGCTACACCTTC
size: NA; V: TRBV7-8; J: TRBJ2-3; D: NA; CDR3: CASSLRTSPDTQYF; DNA: TGTGCCAGCAGCTTACGTACTAGCCCAGATACGCAGTATTTT
size: many; V: TRBV6-5; J: TRBJ2-7; D: TRBD2; CDR3: CASRRGTSGAYEQYF; DNA: TGTGCCAGCAGACGGGGGACTAGCGGGGCCTACGAGCAGTACTTC
size: many; V: TRBV29-1; J: TRBJ1-1; D: TRBD1; CDR3: CSVETPWTGDGIILF; DNA: TGCAGCGTGGAAACACCCTGGACAGGGGACGGTATTATCCTCTTT
size: many; V: TRBV6-5; J: TRBJ1-2; D: NA; CDR3: CATLLPGSYGYTF; DNA: TGTGCCACCCTCCTACCGGGGAGCTATGGCTACACCTTC
size: many; V: TRBV28; J: TRBJ1-5; D: NA; CDR3: CASDISNQPQHF; DNA: TGTGCCAGCGACATTAGCAATCAGCCCCAGCATTTT
size: many; V: TRBV10-3; J: TRBJ1-6; D: NA; CDR3: CAISEQDSPNSPLHF; DNA: TGTGCCATCAGTGAACAGGACAGCCCTAATTCACCCCTCCACTTT
size: many; V: TRBV30; J: TRBJ1-2; D: NA; CDR3: CAWSESFGYTF; DNA: TGTGCCTGGAGTGAATCTTTTGGCTACACCTTC
size: many; V: TRBV10-3; J: TRBJ2-1; D: TRBD1; CDR3: CAIKNRDSYNEQFF; DNA: TGTGCCATCAAGAACCGGGACAGTTACAATGAGCAGTTCTTC
size: many; V: TRBV5-1; J: TRBJ2-2; D: NA; CDR3: CASSLGLGATNTGELFF; DNA: TGCGCCAGCAGCTTGGGATTGGGGGCTACGAACACCGGGGAGCTGTTTTTT